This T cell receptor (beta chain) was captured in a study of cytomegalovirus exposure and HLA in healthy donors. At the level of the study: The roughly 110 validation repertoires matched the roughly 630 first-cohort repertoires in platform, a later analysis reported. Study-wide points: One later analysis, an examination of the 120 validation repertoires, found that first-cohort TCR clusters tended to co-occur in them.

Germline CDR1 WSHSY, CDR2 SAAADI. V dropped 8 bases and J dropped 3; count of bases not matched to a gene: 7. The CDR3 has 15 amino acids. This clone was observed a single time. What it binds is unknown. The donors were members of the validation cohort comprising over 90 subjects, separate from the approximately 670-subject first cohort. Repertoires were generated with immunoSEQ multiplex PCR, while TCRdb's copy carries only in-frame clones and drops some. The sample lists about 280,000 clones; about 86% were seen once. This rearrangement joins TRBV10-2 to TRBJ2-1, with TRBD2 identical over 10 bases. The sequencing input was PBMCs. This TCR was sampled from a woman younger than 30 in good health and CMV-seronegative. The CDR3 here is CASGGGTSVYNEQFF. CDR3 in DNA: TGCGCCAGCGGTGGGGGGACTAGCGTCTACAATGAGCAGTTCTTC.